A selection of T cell receptor beta chains follows, all from one sample in a study of T cell responses to AZD1222 COVID-19 vaccine. The protocol was immunoSEQ multiplex PCR, while the TCRdb copy is restricted to in-frame clones and leaves out a portion. Among tens of thousands of clones listed, 92% were seen once. Sequenced material: peripheral blood, taken 28 days after the second AZD1222 dose. The receptors derive from an adult who received the AZD1222 COVID-19 vaccine. CDR3s include the opening cysteine and the closing phenylalanine or tryptophan. D genes are given only for firm matches. Some rows have no size entry. The others give once, few or many, or a class for an expanded clone.

v_call	d_call	clone_size	j_call	cdr3_aa	cdr3_nt
TRBV7-3	-	once	TRBJ2-1	CASSFGDPYNEQFF	TGTGCCAGCAGCTTCGGCGACCCCTACAATGAGCAGTTCTTC
TRBV24-1	-	once	TRBJ2-4	CATSDLSRTPLVAKNIQYF	TGTGCCACCAGTGATTTGTCTCGGACGCCCCTTGTAGCCAAAAACATTCAGTACTTC
TRBV3-1/TRBV3-2	-	-	TRBJ1-2	CASSPVDGLGYTF	TGTGCCAGCAGCCCGGTGGACGGTCTGGGCTACACCTTC
TRBV7-9	TRBD2	-	TRBJ2-5	CASSPSGTSEETQYF	TGTGCCAGCAGCCCCTCAGGGACTAGCGAAGAGACCCAGTACTTC
TRBV19	-	-	TRBJ2-7	CASSRGSPYEQYF	TGTGCCAGTAGTAGAGGATCGCCCTACGAGCAGTACTTC
TRBV12-3/TRBV12-4	-	-	TRBJ1-5	CASSLEPGKAQHF	TGTGCCAGCAGCCTCGAACCCGGGAAGGCCCAGCATTTT
TRBV24-1	-	-	TRBJ2-2	CATRLNTGELFF	TGTGCCACCAGGCTGAACACCGGGGAGCTGTTTTTT
TRBV5-4	TRBD1	-	TRBJ2-1	CASSLGGAQGDYNEQFF	TGTGCCAGCAGCTTGGGTGGGGCACAGGGGGACTACAATGAGCAGTTCTTC
TRBV19	-	few	TRBJ1-5	CASSQQPYQPQHF	TGTGCCAGTAGTCAACAGCCTTATCAGCCCCAGCATTTT
TRBV6-5	-	-	TRBJ1-5	CASSLDRNSNQPQHF	TGTGCCAGCAGCCTCGACCGAAATAGCAATCAGCCCCAGCATTTT
TRBV19	-	-	TRBJ2-7	CASSPTKDIYEQYF	TGTGCCAGTAGTCCAACAAAAGACATCTACGAGCAGTACTTC
TRBV7-9	-	-	TRBJ2-7	CASSLAQYEQYF	TGTGCCAGCAGCTTGGCACAGTACGAGCAGTACTTC
TRBV21-1	-	-	TRBJ1-5	CASSKGREGGQPQHF	TGTGCCAGCAGCAAAGGGCGAGAGGGAGGCCAGCCCCAGCATTTT
TRBV19	-	-	TRBJ1-5	CASSILGRGSNQPQHF	TGTGCCAGTAGTATTCTAGGCAGGGGAAGCAATCAGCCCCAGCATTTT
TRBV9	-	-	TRBJ1-5	CASSVDGNSNQPQHF	TGTGCCAGCAGCGTAGATGGGAATAGCAATCAGCCCCAGCATTTT
TRBV11-2	-	-	TRBJ2-7	CASKKGHSSYEQYF	TGTGCCAGCAAAAAAGGACATTCCTCCTACGAGCAGTACTTC
TRBV29-1	-	-	TRBJ1-1	CSAKRASEPEAFF	TGCAGCGCGAAACGGGCCTCCGAACCTGAAGCTTTCTTT
TRBV5-1	TRBD1	-	TRBJ2-7	CASSFGRGTGSYEQYF	TGCGCCAGCAGTTTTGGGAGAGGGACAGGCTCCTACGAGCAGTACTTC
TRBV7-2	-	-	TRBJ2-7	CASSPPVGAPYEQYF	TGTGCCAGCAGCCCGCCGGTGGGGGCCCCCTACGAGCAGTACTTC
TRBV18	TRBD2	once	TRBJ2-7	CASSPRGGRAPYEQYF	TGTGCCAGCTCACCACGCGGCGGGAGGGCCCCCTACGAGCAGTACTTC